This TCR beta chain was sequenced in a study of blood T cell repertoires in COVID-19. Across the study: In each case, the material was cDNA or gDNA derived from T cells, B-cell-depleted T cells, or PBMCs.

Here immunoSEQ multiplex PCR was the method, and the copy in TCRdb shows in-frame clones only, minus some. Altogether about 140,000 clones are present, around 81% being singletons, with the ten largest covering about 7.5%. The CDR3 is 18 amino acids. Trimming took 7 bases from V and 2 from J, leaving 27 bases between them. Germline CDR1 MDHEN, CDR2 SYDVKM. The TCR originated in a human donor in a cohort sampled during active COVID-19. The chain has TRBV28 and TRBJ2-7, with a weak D call TRBD2 (7 bases). The sample comprised peripheral blood. The CDR3 reads CASISGAAGGSAPYEQYF. CDR3 coding DNA: TGTGCCAGCATTTCAGGGGCGGCTGGCGGGAGCGCCCCCTACGAGCAGTACTTC.